The present entry profiles one T cell receptor beta chain with its context. As yet, its antigen is unknown. Vbeta (60) and Jbeta (13) primers were used in the PCR. The repertoire was sequenced with immunoSEQ multiplex PCR; TCRdb's copy has only in-frame clones and lacks some. The sample yields around 75,000 clones, of which the top ten take up roughly an eighth. The V and J ends lost 3 bases and 3 bases, in that order; junction bases with no gene match: 4. The CDR3 has 15 amino acids. The germline CDR1 and CDR2 sequences are SNHLY and FYNNEI. The data were taken from a study of cytomegalovirus exposure and HLA in healthy donors. Study-wide findings and caveats: The Asian-associated ancestry cluster reportedly had fewer N-insertions than the approximately 670-donor mean in a later analysis. Per published accounts, TCR beta sequences correctly predicted the HLA-A and HLA-B alleles of most subjects. A later analysis revealed that TCR association rates differed between HLA loci, peaking at DRB1 and bottoming out at HLA-C.

The sequence was collected from a man aged 50-60 years in good health and CMV-seropositive. The specimen was PBMCs. The chain joins TRBV2 to TRBJ2-5, with 10 bases fitting TRBD1. The CDR3 coding sequence is TGTGCCAGCAGTGACCCTGGGACAGGGGAAGAGACCCAGTACTTC. It codes for CASSDPGTGEETQYF.